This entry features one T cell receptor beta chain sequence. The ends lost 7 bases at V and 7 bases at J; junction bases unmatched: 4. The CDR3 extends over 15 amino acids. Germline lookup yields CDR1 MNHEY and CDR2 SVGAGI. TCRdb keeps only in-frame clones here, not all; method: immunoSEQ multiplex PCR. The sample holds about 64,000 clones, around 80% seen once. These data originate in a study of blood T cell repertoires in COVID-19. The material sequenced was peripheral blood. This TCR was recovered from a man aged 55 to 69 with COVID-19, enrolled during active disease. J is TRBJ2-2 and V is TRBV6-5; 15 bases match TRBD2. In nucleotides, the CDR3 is TGTGCCAGCATTGGACTAGCGGGAGGGTTCGGGGAGCTGTTTTTT. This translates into CASIGLAGGFGELFF.